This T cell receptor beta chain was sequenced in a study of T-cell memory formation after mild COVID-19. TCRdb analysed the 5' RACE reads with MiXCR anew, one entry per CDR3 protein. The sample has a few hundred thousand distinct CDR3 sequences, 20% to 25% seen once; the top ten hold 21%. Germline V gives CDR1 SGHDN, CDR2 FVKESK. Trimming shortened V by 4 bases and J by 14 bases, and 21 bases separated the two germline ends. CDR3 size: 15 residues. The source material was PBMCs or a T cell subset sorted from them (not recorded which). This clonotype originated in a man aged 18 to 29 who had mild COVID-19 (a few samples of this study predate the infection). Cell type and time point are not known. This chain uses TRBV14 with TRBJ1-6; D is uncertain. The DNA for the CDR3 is TGTGCCAGCAGCCGCGATGAGTTTAATCATGAGGCCCTCCACTTT. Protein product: CASSRDEFNHEALHF.